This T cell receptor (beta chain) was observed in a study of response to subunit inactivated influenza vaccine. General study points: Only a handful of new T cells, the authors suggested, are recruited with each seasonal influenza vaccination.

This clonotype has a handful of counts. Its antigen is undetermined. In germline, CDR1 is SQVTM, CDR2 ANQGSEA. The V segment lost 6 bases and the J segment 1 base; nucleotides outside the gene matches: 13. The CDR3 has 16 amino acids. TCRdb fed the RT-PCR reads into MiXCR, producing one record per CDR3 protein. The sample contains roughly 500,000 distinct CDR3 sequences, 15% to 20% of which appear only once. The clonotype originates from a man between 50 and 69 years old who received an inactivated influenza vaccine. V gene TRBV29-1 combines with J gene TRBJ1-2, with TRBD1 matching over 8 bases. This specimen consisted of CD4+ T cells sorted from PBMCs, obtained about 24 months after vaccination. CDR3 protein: CSVAGGVGQGNYGYTF. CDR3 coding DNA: TGCAGCGTCGCTGGGGGGGTTGGACAGGGTAACTATGGCTACACCTTC. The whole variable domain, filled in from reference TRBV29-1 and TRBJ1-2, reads SAVISQKPSRDICQRGTSLTIQCQVDSQVTMMFWYRQQPGQSLTLIATANQGSEATYESGFVIDKFPISRPNLTFSTLTVSNMSPEDSSIYLCSVAGGVGQGNYGYTFGSGTRLTVV.